Listed here are 18 T cell receptor beta chains from one sample, sequenced in a study of T cells in Graves' hyperthyroidism and ophthalmopathy. Template material for amplifying TCR beta CDR3 regions consisted of RNA transcripts. First-round RT-PCR targeting the TCR CDR3 was performed with the HTBI primer set. TCRdb re-called the multiplex PCR reads through MiXCR, storing one row per CDR3 protein. The sample records fewer than 700,000 distinct CDR3 sequences, about 17% being singletons. The sample comprised blood. The receptors shown here come from a woman aged 25 to 45 with Graves' hyperthyroidism.

In this sample, this clonotype turned up a few times. V is TRBV29-1 and J is TRBJ2-1; possible D gene TRBD2, 6 bases. TRBJ2-7 explains the end of the DNA better; the J call may be wrong. This CDR3 has 12 residues. The V gene's germline CDR1 is SQVTM and CDR2 ANQGSEA. For the CDR3, the DNA is TGCAGCGTTCCGGGACTCCGCAATGAGCAGTACTTC. The encoded protein is CSVPGLRNEQYF.

This clonotype was observed many times. An end of the junction differs from the germline gene, which may be a read error. The V gene is TRBV19, the J gene TRBJ2-1; 12 nucleotides agree with TRBD2. Germline loops: CDR1 LNHDA, CDR2 SQIVND (reference sequence). The CDR3 totals 15 residues. DNA of the CDR3: TGTGCCAGCAGTACCCTAGCGGGAGGGTACAATGAGCAGTTCTTC. This sequence encodes CASSTLAGGYNEQFF.

This clonotype was counted at least ten times. The V gene is TRBV2, the J gene TRBJ2-2; no reliable D call. Germline CDR1 reads SNHLY; CDR2 reads FYNNEI. The CDR3 runs to 13 residues. The V and J ends lost 5 bases and 3 bases respectively, with 7 bases between them. CDR3 region: CASSPEDTGELFF. CDR3 DNA sequence: TGTGCCAGCAGTCCCGAGGACACCGGGGAGCTGTTTTTT. Full variable domain (outside the CDR3, taken from reference TRBV2 and TRBJ2-2): EPEVTQTPSHQVTQMGQEVILRCVPISNHLYFYWYRQILGQKVEFLVSFYNNEISEKSEIFDDQFSVERPDGSNFTLKIRSTKLEDSAMYFCASSPEDTGELFFGEGSRLTVL.

This clonotype was detected a few times. The chain links TRBV7-3 to TRBJ2-1; 12 nucleotides match TRBD2. Germline loops: CDR1 SGHTA, CDR2 FQGTGA. Trimming took 6 bases from V and 0 from J; bases not matched to a gene: 3. CDR3 length: 16 residues. The CDR3 loop reads CASRGLAGASYNEQFF. The CDR3 DNA is TGTGCCAGCAGGGGACTAGCGGGTGCCTCCTACAATGAGCAGTTCTTC. The full variable domain, completed using reference TRBV7-3 and TRBJ2-1, is GAGVSQTPSNKVTEKGKYVELRCDPISGHTALYWYRQSLGQGPEFLIYFQGTGAADDSGLPNDRFFAVRPEGSVSTLKIQRTERGDSAVYLCASRGLAGASYNEQFFGPGTRLTVL.

This clonotype showed up just a few times. This sequence joins TRBV29-1 and TRBJ1-2; 7 nucleotides agree with TRBD1. Trimming cost V 4 bases and J 6 bases; bases outside gene matches: 5. Germline values: CDR1 SQVTM, CDR2 ANQGSEA. The CDR3 runs to 12 residues. The CDR3, as DNA: TGCAGCGTTGGACGACAGGGTCATGGCTACACCTTC. Amino acid sequence: CSVGRQGHGYTF.

The chain has TRBV3-1 and TRBJ1-2, with 7 bases fitting TRBD1. The CDR3 has 15 amino acids. Germline loops: CDR1 LGHDT, CDR2 YNNKEL (reference sequence). V dropped 3 bases and J dropped 2; count of bases not matched to a gene: 6. CDR3 nucleotide sequence: TGTGCCAGCAGCCAGGGGACAGCTACCAACTATGGCTACACCTTC. Protein sequence: CASSQGTATNYGYTF.

This clonotype was picked up a small number of times. This chain uses TRBV4-2 with TRBJ2-5; D remains unclear. Germline V gene sequence: CDR1 LGHNA, CDR2 YNFKEQ. Trimming removed 0 bases from V and 2 bases from J, with 7 bases in between. The CDR3 is 14 amino acids. CDR3 coding DNA: TGTGCCAGCAGCCAAGACGGCACTCAAGAGACCCAGTACTTC. Translating it yields CASSQDGTQETQYF.

This clonotype turned up a few times. CDR3 DNA sequence: TGTGCCAGCAGCTTAACGGCGGCAGATACGCAGTATTTT. Its protein product is CASSLTAADTQYF. The gene calls are TRBV7-3 and TRBJ2-3; D is unclear. This CDR3 is 13 amino acids long. Trimming took off 0 bases at V and 4 bases at J, with 5 bases between the two ends. CDR1 and CDR2 (germline): SGHTA, FQGTGA.

The chain carries TRBV6-1 and TRBJ1-1; D not certain. Deletions cut 0 bases from V and 3 bases from J, with 14 bases between. CDR3 length: 16 amino acids. The V gene's germline CDR1 is MNHNS and CDR2 SASEGT. The CDR3 here is CASSEALDAWHTEAFF. The CDR3 nucleotides are TGTGCCAGCAGTGAAGCGCTCGACGCCTGGCACACTGAAGCTTTCTTT.

The chain links TRBV27 to TRBJ1-4; 7 bases map to TRBD1. Trimming removed 5 bases from V and 4 bases from J; junction bases left unmatched: 7. The CDR3 runs 15 residues. Germline V gene data show CDR1 as MNHEY and CDR2 as SMNVEV (reference sequence). This CDR3 reads CASSIGDRDNEKLFF. CDR3 sequence (DNA): TGTGCCAGCAGTATAGGCGACAGGGATAATGAAAAACTGTTTTTT. Full variable domain (missing parts from reference TRBV27 and TRBJ1-4): EAQVTQNPRYLITVTGKKLTVTCSQNMNHEYMSWYRQDPGLGLRQIYYSMNVEVTDKGDVPEGYKVSRKEKRNFPLILESPSPNQTSLYFCASSIGDRDNEKLFFGSGTQLSVL.

This clonotype was detected only a few times. CDR3 region: CSAREIGSGSNEQFF. Written as DNA, the CDR3 is TGCAGTGCTAGAGAGATTGGTAGCGGGAGCAATGAGCAGTTCTTC. The V and J genes are TRBV20-1 and TRBJ2-1; 9 nucleotides agree with TRBD2. This CDR3 is 15 amino acids long. V was pared by 0 bases and J by 6 bases, with 6 bases of the junction left unmatched. The germline V gene has CDR1 DFQATT and CDR2 SNEGSKA (reference sequence).

The sample holds many counts of this clonotype. V is TRBV11-2 and J is TRBJ2-7; tentatively, D is TRBD2 (6 bases). The germline V gene has CDR1 SGHAT and CDR2 FQNNGV. V was cut by 5 bases and J by 3 bases, with 17 bases left in between. This CDR3 spans 15 amino acids. The CDR3 DNA sequence: TGTGCCAGCAGCCCCGGGGAGGCGGAAAGCTACGAGCAGTACTTC. Translating it yields CASSPGEAESYEQYF. Looking up the rest from reference TRBV11-2 and TRBJ2-7 gives the full variable domain: EAGVAQSPRYKIIEKRQSVAFWCNPISGHATLYWYQQILGQGPKLLIQFQNNGVVDDSQLPKDRFSAERLKGVDSTLKIQPAKLEDSAVYLCASSPGEAESYEQYFGPGTRLTVT.

In its sample, this clonotype was seen many times. CDR3 DNA: TGTGCCAGCAGTTACCTAGGACAGGGTGGGACTAGCGGGGACTCTAGCACAGATACGCAGTATTTT. Its translation is CASSYLGQGGTSGDSSTDTQYF. The chain recombines TRBV6-5 with TRBJ2-3; 13 positions agree with TRBD2. CDR3 length: 22 amino acids. Germline assignment: CDR1 MNHEY and CDR2 SVGAGI. Trimming took 2 bases from V and 0 from J; bases not matched to a gene: 17.

The chain is built from TRBV20-1 and TRBJ2-3; D ambiguous. CDR1 and CDR2 (germline): DFQATT, SNEGSKA (reference sequence). Deletions cut 2 bases from V and 3 bases from J, with 12 bases between. There are 14 residues in the CDR3. This chain's CDR3 is CSARSNVGTDTQYF. In nucleotides, the CDR3 is TGCAGTGCTAGATCGAATGTAGGTACAGATACGCAGTATTTT.

This rearrangement joins TRBV30 to TRBJ2-2; a weak D match, TRBD1 (6 bases). Germline-derived CDR1 and CDR2 are GTSNPN and SVGIG (reference sequence). The V and J ends lost 2 bases and 8 bases respectively, with 12 bases between them. This CDR3 is built from 13 residues. The CDR3 sequence is CAWSPGVAGELFF. CDR3 nucleotide sequence: TGTGCCTGGAGTCCAGGGGTGGCGGGGGAGCTGTTTTTT. The full variable domain, its missing parts supplied by reference TRBV30 and TRBJ2-2, is SQTIHQWPATLVQPVGSPLSLECTVEGTSNPNLYWYRQAAGRGLQLLFYSVGIGQISSEVPQNLSASRPQDRQFILSSKKLLLSDSGFYLCAWSPGVAGELFFGEGSRLTVL.

The table lists this clonotype with many counts. This sequence joins TRBV28 and TRBJ2-2, with 8 bases aligning to TRBD1. Germline CDR1 MDHEN, CDR2 SYDVKM. The CDR3 extends over 16 amino acids. V shed 5 bases, J shed 5 bases, and the junction held 10 bases outside the gene matches. The CDR3 sequence: CASSPLDRGRTGELFF. CDR3 bases: TGTGCCAGCAGTCCGTTAGACAGGGGACGGACCGGGGAGCTGTTTTTT.

In its sample, this clonotype was seen a few times. The V call is TRBV11-2, the J call TRBJ2-1, with TRBD2 matching over 10 bases. In germline, CDR1 is SGHAT, CDR2 FQNNGV. With 5 bases clipped from V and 7 bases from J, the junction kept 23 bases outside the gene matches. CDR3 length: 20 amino acids. The CDR3: CASSPPGFGRTSGGGNEQFF. Here the CDR3 DNA reads TGTGCCAGCAGCCCCCCCGGGTTTGGCAGGACTAGCGGAGGGGGAAATGAGCAGTTCTTC.

CDR3 in amino acids: CASSPDSGNEQYF. The CDR3 nucleotides are TGCGCCAGCAGCCCGGATAGCGGGAATGAGCAGTACTTC. This chain links TRBV4-1 with TRBJ2-1, with 8 bases aligning to TRBD2. The end of the DNA fits TRBJ2-7 better, so the J call may be wrong. The CDR3 spans 13 residues. Per the germline V gene, CDR1 is MGHRA and CDR2 is YSYEKL.